A selection of T cell receptor beta chains follows, all from one sample in a study of tumor and adjacent non-tumor tissue in lung cancer. From the multiplex PCR reads, TCRdb called clonotypes with MiXCR, one entry per CDR3 protein. The table shows more than 90,000 distinct CDR3 sequences, with just over 65% occurring only once. Sequencing was carried out using lung tumor tissue. All receptors derive from a man in his fifties or sixties with non-small cell lung cancer. Both conserved end residues are part of each CDR3. The order of the fields is D gene, clone size, J gene, V gene, CDR3 length, CDR3 protein, CDR3 DNA. The D gene is left open where the match is weak. Clone size is stated in some rows and not others, as once, few, many or a class when expanded.

d_gene: NA; abundance: NA; j_gene: TRBJ1-4; v_gene: TRBV20-1; len: 11; CDR3aa: CSAVKNEQLFF; CDR3nt: TGCAGTGCAGTCAAGAATGAACAACTGTTTTTT
d_gene: NA; abundance: few; j_gene: TRBJ2-1; v_gene: TRBV24-1; len: 15; CDR3aa: CATCDSLGRYNEQFF; CDR3nt: TGTGCCACCTGTGATTCCCTTGGCAGGTATAATGAGCAGTTCTTC
d_gene: NA; abundance: NA; j_gene: TRBJ1-6; v_gene: TRBV11-3; len: 17; CDR3aa: CASIKGRIASNNSPLHF; CDR3nt: TGTGCCAGCATCAAAGGGCGAATCGCCTCGAATAATTCACCCCTCCACTTT
d_gene: NA; abundance: NA; j_gene: TRBJ2-7; v_gene: TRBV12-3/TRBV12-4; len: 18; CDR3aa: CASSIGGGLGGSAYEQYF; CDR3nt: TGTGCCAGCAGTATCGGGGGGGGATTAGGGGGCAGCGCCTACGAGCAGTACTTC
d_gene: NA; abundance: NA; j_gene: TRBJ2-3; v_gene: TRBV11-1; len: 16; CDR3aa: CGGSFVPGARGDTQYF; CDR3nt: TGTGGCGGCAGCTTTGTCCCGGGGGCCAGGGGAGATACGCAGTATTTT
d_gene: NA; abundance: NA; j_gene: TRBJ2-1; v_gene: TRBV11-2; len: 16; CDR3aa: CASSPPRWSSYSEQFF; CDR3nt: TGTGCTAGCAGCCCCCCCCGGTGGAGCTCCTACAGTGAGCAGTTCTTC
d_gene: NA; abundance: NA; j_gene: TRBJ2-5; v_gene: TRBV11-2; len: 15; CDR3aa: CARSLVSPGGETQYF; CDR3nt: TGTGCCAGGAGCTTAGTCTCCCCAGGAGGAGAGACCCAGTACTTT
d_gene: NA; abundance: NA; j_gene: TRBJ1-4; v_gene: TRBV12-3/TRBV12-4; len: 15; CDR3aa: CASGPSGKLNEKLFF; CDR3nt: TGTGCCAGCGGCCCTTCGGGTAAGCTGAATGAAAAACTGTTTTTT
d_gene: NA; abundance: many; j_gene: TRBJ1-5; v_gene: TRBV6-2/TRBV6-3; len: 14; CDR3aa: CASSYGRGNQPQHF; CDR3nt: TGTGCCAGCAGTTACGGGCGGGGCAATCAGCCCCAGCATTTT
d_gene: NA; abundance: NA; j_gene: TRBJ1-1; v_gene: TRBV6-1; len: 16; CDR3aa: CAGSENLGDPYTEAFF; CDR3nt: TGTGCCGGCAGTGAAAATTTGGGGGACCCGTACACTGAAGCTTTCTTT
d_gene: TRBD1; abundance: NA; j_gene: TRBJ1-1; v_gene: TRBV4-1; len: 13; CDR3aa: CARSSQGGTVAFF; CDR3nt: TGCGCCAGAAGCTCCCAGGGGGGCACTGTAGCTTTCTTT
d_gene: TRBD1; abundance: many; j_gene: TRBJ1-5; v_gene: TRBV6-2/TRBV6-3; len: 13; CDR3aa: CASSYTGVQPQHF; CDR3nt: TGTGCCAGCAGTTACACAGGGGTTCAGCCCCAGCATTTT
d_gene: NA; abundance: NA; j_gene: TRBJ2-3; v_gene: TRBV6-5; len: 14; CDR3aa: CTSSYSQGTDTQYF; CDR3nt: TGTACCAGCAGTTACTCACAGGGCACAGATACACAGTATTTT
d_gene: NA; abundance: once; j_gene: TRBJ1-5; v_gene: TRBV6-5; len: 15; CDR3aa: CASSLTRGTYQPQHF; CDR3nt: TGTGCCAGCAGTCTCACTAGGGGAACTTATCAGCCCCAGCATTTT
d_gene: TRBD2; abundance: NA; j_gene: TRBJ2-5; v_gene: TRBV11-2; len: 16; CDR3aa: CTSSLHGLAVRETQYF; CDR3nt: TGTACCAGCAGTTTACACGGACTAGCCGTCCGAGAGACCCAGTACTTC
d_gene: TRBD2; abundance: NA; j_gene: TRBJ2-2; v_gene: TRBV29-1; len: 14; CDR3aa: CSAQKGTSAGELSF; CDR3nt: TGCAGCGCCCAAAAGGGTACTAGCGCCGGGGAGCTGTCTTTT
d_gene: NA; abundance: many; j_gene: TRBJ2-1; v_gene: TRBV4-3; len: 16; CDR3aa: CASSQDGSSSYNEQFF; CDR3nt: TGCGCCAGCAGCCAAGATGGGTCGAGCTCCTACAATGAGCAGTTCTTC
d_gene: NA; abundance: many; j_gene: TRBJ1-2; v_gene: TRBV29-1; len: 12; CDR3aa: CSVGSAFYGYTF; CDR3nt: TGCAGCGTTGGGTCGGCCTTCTATGGCTACACCTTC
d_gene: NA; abundance: many; j_gene: TRBJ2-1; v_gene: TRBV29-1; len: 13; CDR3aa: CSVEKQWGDEQFF; CDR3nt: TGCAGCGTTGAAAAACAGTGGGGGGATGAGCAGTTCTTC
d_gene: TRBD1; abundance: many; j_gene: TRBJ2-1; v_gene: TRBV10-3; len: 13; CDR3aa: CAIRPTGNNEQFF; CDR3nt: TGTGCCATCAGGCCGACAGGGAACAATGAGCAGTTCTTC
d_gene: NA; abundance: medium-sized; j_gene: TRBJ1-5; v_gene: TRBV6-2/TRBV6-3; len: 13; CDR3aa: CASSYGDDQPQHF; CDR3nt: TGTGCCAGCAGTTACGGAGACGATCAGCCCCAGCATTTT
d_gene: NA; abundance: few; j_gene: TRBJ2-5; v_gene: TRBV11-2; len: 10; CDR3aa: CASSLVSQYF; CDR3nt: TGTGCCAGCAGCTTAGTAAGCCAGTACTTC
d_gene: NA; abundance: NA; j_gene: TRBJ2-5; v_gene: TRBV5-5; len: 12; CDR3aa: CASSLPQETKYF; CDR3nt: TGTGCCAGCAGCTTGCCACAAGAGACCAAGTACTTC
d_gene: NA; abundance: once; j_gene: TRBJ1-1; v_gene: TRBV28; len: 14; CDR3aa: CASSSPTGTTEAFF; CDR3nt: TGTGCCAGCAGTTCCCCGACAGGAACCACTGAAGCTTTCTTT
d_gene: TRBD2; abundance: NA; j_gene: TRBJ2-7; v_gene: TRBV11-3; len: 16; CDR3aa: CASSRGGTTHLPEQYF; CDR3nt: TGTGCCAGCAGCCGGGGGGGGACTACACACTTACCCGAGCAGTACTTC
d_gene: TRBD1; abundance: many; j_gene: TRBJ2-2; v_gene: TRBV10-3; len: 13; CDR3aa: CASRQGNTGELFF; CDR3nt: TGTGCCTCACGACAGGGGAACACCGGGGAGCTGTTTTTT
d_gene: TRBD1; abundance: many; j_gene: TRBJ2-2; v_gene: TRBV12-3/TRBV12-4; len: 14; CDR3aa: CASRQGAGTGELFF; CDR3nt: TGTGCCAGCAGACAGGGGGCGGGCACCGGGGAGCTGTTTTTT
d_gene: TRBD1; abundance: NA; j_gene: TRBJ2-1; v_gene: TRBV4-2; len: 18; CDR3aa: CACSQEPQRTGGSNELFF; CDR3nt: TGTGCCTGCAGCCAAGAGCCGCAGAGGACAGGGGGCTCGAATGAGCTGTTCTTC
d_gene: NA; abundance: NA; j_gene: TRBJ2-3; v_gene: TRBV6-2/TRBV6-3; len: 14; CDR3aa: CVSSAAGSNQPQYF; CDR3nt: TGTGTCAGCAGTGCTGCAGGGAGCAATCAGCCCCAGTATTTT
d_gene: TRBD2; abundance: NA; j_gene: TRBJ2-1; v_gene: TRBV11-3; len: 14; CDR3aa: CANRGTTTSTEQFF; CDR3nt: TGTGCTAACAGAGGGACTACTACGTCTACTGAGCAGTTCTTC
d_gene: TRBD1; abundance: NA; j_gene: TRBJ2-1; v_gene: TRBV5-1; len: 18; CDR3aa: CASSLGTGVSSGYNEQFF; CDR3nt: TGCGCCAGCAGCCTCGGGACAGGGGTGTCTAGCGGGTACAATGAGCAGTTCTTC
d_gene: NA; abundance: many; j_gene: TRBJ2-1; v_gene: TRBV20-1; len: 15; CDR3aa: CSARDLGLAADEQFF; CDR3nt: TGCAGTGCTAGAGATCTCGGGCTAGCCGCTGATGAGCAGTTCTTC
d_gene: NA; abundance: medium-sized; j_gene: TRBJ2-7; v_gene: TRBV29-1; len: 16; CDR3aa: CSVVFLGRQDSYEQYF; CDR3nt: TGCAGCGTTGTATTTCTGGGGCGCCAGGATTCATACGAGCAGTACTTC
d_gene: TRBD1; abundance: NA; j_gene: TRBJ1-1; v_gene: TRBV29-1; len: 13; CDR3aa: CNVDGTANTEAFF; CDR3nt: TGCAACGTTGACGGGACAGCGAACACTGAAGCTTTCTTT
d_gene: TRBD2; abundance: many; j_gene: TRBJ2-7; v_gene: TRBV4-3; len: 14; CDR3aa: CASSRGRGAYEQYF; CDR3nt: TGCGCCAGCAGCAGAGGGCGGGGGGCCTACGAGCAGTACTTC
d_gene: TRBD1; abundance: NA; j_gene: TRBJ1-5; v_gene: TRBV6-6; len: 19; CDR3aa: CASSPYIQVGQEDGQPQHF; CDR3nt: TGTGCCAGCAGTCCATATATACAAGTGGGACAGGAGGATGGTCAGCCCCAGCATTTT
d_gene: TRBD2; abundance: many; j_gene: TRBJ2-1; v_gene: TRBV7-9; len: 20; CDR3aa: CASSLELGLAGGRRYNEQFF; CDR3nt: TGTGCCAGCAGCTTAGAGTTGGGACTAGCGGGAGGGCGCCGCTACAATGAGCAGTTCTTC
d_gene: NA; abundance: many; j_gene: TRBJ2-7; v_gene: TRBV6-1; len: 13; CDR3aa: CASSLRRGYEQYF; CDR3nt: TGTGCCAGCAGCCTTCGAAGGGGCTACGAGCAGTACTTC
d_gene: TRBD1; abundance: NA; j_gene: TRBJ2-3; v_gene: TRBV28; len: 15; CDR3aa: CSSSPPGTGTDTQYF; CDR3nt: TGCTCCAGCAGCCCCCCAGGGACAGGCACAGATACGCAGTATTTT
d_gene: NA; abundance: NA; j_gene: TRBJ2-2; v_gene: TRBV5-4; len: 16; CDR3aa: CVSSLEAGANTGELFF; CDR3nt: TGTGTCAGCAGCTTGGAGGCAGGGGCAAATACCGGGGAGCTGTTTTTT
d_gene: TRBD1; abundance: many; j_gene: TRBJ2-2; v_gene: TRBV12-3/TRBV12-4; len: 14; CDR3aa: CASSRDSYTGELFF; CDR3nt: TGTGCCAGCAGCAGGGACAGCTACACCGGGGAGCTGTTTTTT
d_gene: TRBD1; abundance: NA; j_gene: TRBJ2-3; v_gene: TRBV7-9; len: 15; CDR3aa: CASSSRQGSIDTQYF; CDR3nt: TGTGCCAGCAGCTCCCGACAGGGGTCGATAGATACGCAGTATTTT